Listed below are T cell receptor beta chains from one sample, sequenced in a study of blood T cells in healthy people across ages. TCRdb itself ran the 5' RACE reads through MiXCR, one entry per CDR3 protein. The table lists about 780,000 distinct CDR3 sequences, 46% of them singletons. The sequenced sample was blood. These receptors were taken from an elderly man in good health. Both conserved end residues are part of each CDR3. A D gene is named only where the DNA matches it firmly. Clone size is given for some rows only: seen once, a few or many times, or a class if the clone is expanded.

j_gene: TRBJ2-1; v_gene: TRBV12-5; abundance: -; d_gene: TRBD1; len: 17; CDR3nt: TGTGCTAGTGGTTTAGGAACAGGGGGAGTTAACTACAATGAGCAGTTCTTC; CDR3aa: CASGLGTGGVNYNEQFF
j_gene: TRBJ2-7; v_gene: TRBV6-5; abundance: -; d_gene: TRBD2; len: 16; CDR3nt: TGTGCCAGCAGGCCGACCGGACTAGCGGGAGTTAGCGAGCAGTACTTC; CDR3aa: CASRPTGLAGVSEQYF
j_gene: TRBJ2-3; v_gene: TRBV20-1; abundance: few; d_gene: TRBD2; len: 15; CDR3nt: TGCAGTGCTAGAGACGCCTGGACTAGTCCCGATACGCAGTATTTT; CDR3aa: CSARDAWTSPDTQYF
j_gene: TRBJ2-1; v_gene: TRBV29-1; abundance: -; d_gene: -; len: 12; CDR3nt: TGCAGCGTTGGCTCGGAGTACAATGAGCAGTTCTTC; CDR3aa: CSVGSEYNEQFF
j_gene: TRBJ2-3; v_gene: TRBV29-1; abundance: few; d_gene: -; len: 16; CDR3nt: TGCAGCGTTGAAGAGAACTACCGCATCCTTGGAGATACGCAGTATTTT; CDR3aa: CSVEENYRILGDTQYF
j_gene: TRBJ2-2; v_gene: TRBV20-1; abundance: -; d_gene: TRBD2; len: 14; CDR3nt: TGCAGTGCTAGAGTCCAGCGGGAGACCGGGGAGCTGTTTTTT; CDR3aa: CSARVQRETGELFF
j_gene: TRBJ1-1; v_gene: TRBV10-3; abundance: -; d_gene: -; len: 13; CDR3nt: TGTGCCATCAGTGAGATGGGACACACTGAAGCTTTCTTT; CDR3aa: CAISEMGHTEAFF
j_gene: TRBJ1-6; v_gene: TRBV28; abundance: few; d_gene: TRBD1; len: 15; CDR3nt: TGTGCCAGCCGCCCGGGACAGGCATTAAAGGCACCCCTCCACTTT; CDR3aa: CASRPGQALKAPLHF
j_gene: TRBJ2-2; v_gene: TRBV24-1; abundance: -; d_gene: -; len: 14; CDR3nt: TGTGCCACCAGTGGGGGGACGATCACCGGGGAGCTGTTTTTT; CDR3aa: CATSGGTITGELFF
j_gene: TRBJ2-3; v_gene: TRBV7-9; abundance: many; d_gene: -; len: 16; CDR3nt: TGTGCCAGCAGCTTAGGTCGGCACCAAACGGGGGATACGCAGTATTTT; CDR3aa: CASSLGRHQTGDTQYF
j_gene: TRBJ2-7; v_gene: TRBV6-2/TRBV6-3; abundance: many; d_gene: TRBD1; len: 14; CDR3nt: TGTGCCAGCAGTTACTCCAGGGGGCGAGACGAGCAGTACTTC; CDR3aa: CASSYSRGRDEQYF
j_gene: TRBJ2-1; v_gene: TRBV12-3/TRBV12-4; abundance: -; d_gene: TRBD2; len: 14; CDR3nt: TGTGCCAGCAGTTTAGGTCGGCAGGGAGGGGAGCAGTTCTTC; CDR3aa: CASSLGRQGGEQFF
j_gene: TRBJ1-4; v_gene: TRBV6-5; abundance: -; d_gene: -; len: 13; CDR3nt: TGTGCCAGCAGCCACGGGCCAAACGCAAAACTGTTTTTT; CDR3aa: CASSHGPNAKLFF
j_gene: TRBJ2-5; v_gene: TRBV10-3; abundance: -; d_gene: TRBD2; len: 17; CDR3nt: TGTGCCATCAGTGCGTCCGGGACTAGCGGGAGGGAAGAGACCCAGTACTTC; CDR3aa: CAISASGTSGREETQYF
j_gene: TRBJ2-1; v_gene: TRBV12-3/TRBV12-4; abundance: -; d_gene: TRBD2; len: 16; CDR3nt: TGTGCCAGCAGTGATCGGGGGGGCTTATCCTACAATGAGCAGTTCTTC; CDR3aa: CASSDRGGLSYNEQFF
j_gene: TRBJ2-7; v_gene: TRBV4-3; abundance: -; d_gene: -; len: 15; CDR3nt: TGCGCCAGCAGCCCCTACTACGGCAGCTCCTACGAGCAGTACTTC; CDR3aa: CASSPYYGSSYEQYF
j_gene: TRBJ2-5; v_gene: TRBV29-1; abundance: -; d_gene: -; len: 13; CDR3nt: TGCAGCGTCTCGGGCCCCCAGGGAAGGGAGCAGTACTTC; CDR3aa: CSVSGPQGREQYF
j_gene: TRBJ2-1; v_gene: TRBV7-9; abundance: few; d_gene: -; len: 14; CDR3nt: TGTGCCAGCACCGACATGGGGAGTTACAATGAGCAGTTCTTC; CDR3aa: CASTDMGSYNEQFF
j_gene: TRBJ2-1; v_gene: TRBV29-1; abundance: many; d_gene: -; len: 15; CDR3nt: TGCAGCGCCAATGGCCTTACGGAATTCTACAATGAGCAGTTCTTC; CDR3aa: CSANGLTEFYNEQFF
j_gene: TRBJ2-7; v_gene: TRBV5-1; abundance: -; d_gene: TRBD2; len: 16; CDR3nt: TGCGCCAGCAGCTTGGAAACTAGCGGGGGGGACTACGAGCAGTACTTC; CDR3aa: CASSLETSGGDYEQYF
j_gene: TRBJ2-1; v_gene: TRBV19; abundance: few; d_gene: TRBD2; len: 17; CDR3nt: TGTGCCAGTAGTACCCGGGCTAGCGGGATCCCCTACAATGAGCAGTTCTTC; CDR3aa: CASSTRASGIPYNEQFF
j_gene: TRBJ2-7; v_gene: TRBV25-1; abundance: once; d_gene: -; len: 15; CDR3nt: TGTACCAGCCCCCGACAGCTACGTGGCTCCTACGAGCAGTACTTC; CDR3aa: CTSPRQLRGSYEQYF
j_gene: TRBJ2-2; v_gene: TRBV7-3; abundance: few; d_gene: TRBD2; len: 15; CDR3nt: TGTGCCAGCAGTATAAGCGGGAGGAACACCGGGGAGCTGTTTTTT; CDR3aa: CASSISGRNTGELFF